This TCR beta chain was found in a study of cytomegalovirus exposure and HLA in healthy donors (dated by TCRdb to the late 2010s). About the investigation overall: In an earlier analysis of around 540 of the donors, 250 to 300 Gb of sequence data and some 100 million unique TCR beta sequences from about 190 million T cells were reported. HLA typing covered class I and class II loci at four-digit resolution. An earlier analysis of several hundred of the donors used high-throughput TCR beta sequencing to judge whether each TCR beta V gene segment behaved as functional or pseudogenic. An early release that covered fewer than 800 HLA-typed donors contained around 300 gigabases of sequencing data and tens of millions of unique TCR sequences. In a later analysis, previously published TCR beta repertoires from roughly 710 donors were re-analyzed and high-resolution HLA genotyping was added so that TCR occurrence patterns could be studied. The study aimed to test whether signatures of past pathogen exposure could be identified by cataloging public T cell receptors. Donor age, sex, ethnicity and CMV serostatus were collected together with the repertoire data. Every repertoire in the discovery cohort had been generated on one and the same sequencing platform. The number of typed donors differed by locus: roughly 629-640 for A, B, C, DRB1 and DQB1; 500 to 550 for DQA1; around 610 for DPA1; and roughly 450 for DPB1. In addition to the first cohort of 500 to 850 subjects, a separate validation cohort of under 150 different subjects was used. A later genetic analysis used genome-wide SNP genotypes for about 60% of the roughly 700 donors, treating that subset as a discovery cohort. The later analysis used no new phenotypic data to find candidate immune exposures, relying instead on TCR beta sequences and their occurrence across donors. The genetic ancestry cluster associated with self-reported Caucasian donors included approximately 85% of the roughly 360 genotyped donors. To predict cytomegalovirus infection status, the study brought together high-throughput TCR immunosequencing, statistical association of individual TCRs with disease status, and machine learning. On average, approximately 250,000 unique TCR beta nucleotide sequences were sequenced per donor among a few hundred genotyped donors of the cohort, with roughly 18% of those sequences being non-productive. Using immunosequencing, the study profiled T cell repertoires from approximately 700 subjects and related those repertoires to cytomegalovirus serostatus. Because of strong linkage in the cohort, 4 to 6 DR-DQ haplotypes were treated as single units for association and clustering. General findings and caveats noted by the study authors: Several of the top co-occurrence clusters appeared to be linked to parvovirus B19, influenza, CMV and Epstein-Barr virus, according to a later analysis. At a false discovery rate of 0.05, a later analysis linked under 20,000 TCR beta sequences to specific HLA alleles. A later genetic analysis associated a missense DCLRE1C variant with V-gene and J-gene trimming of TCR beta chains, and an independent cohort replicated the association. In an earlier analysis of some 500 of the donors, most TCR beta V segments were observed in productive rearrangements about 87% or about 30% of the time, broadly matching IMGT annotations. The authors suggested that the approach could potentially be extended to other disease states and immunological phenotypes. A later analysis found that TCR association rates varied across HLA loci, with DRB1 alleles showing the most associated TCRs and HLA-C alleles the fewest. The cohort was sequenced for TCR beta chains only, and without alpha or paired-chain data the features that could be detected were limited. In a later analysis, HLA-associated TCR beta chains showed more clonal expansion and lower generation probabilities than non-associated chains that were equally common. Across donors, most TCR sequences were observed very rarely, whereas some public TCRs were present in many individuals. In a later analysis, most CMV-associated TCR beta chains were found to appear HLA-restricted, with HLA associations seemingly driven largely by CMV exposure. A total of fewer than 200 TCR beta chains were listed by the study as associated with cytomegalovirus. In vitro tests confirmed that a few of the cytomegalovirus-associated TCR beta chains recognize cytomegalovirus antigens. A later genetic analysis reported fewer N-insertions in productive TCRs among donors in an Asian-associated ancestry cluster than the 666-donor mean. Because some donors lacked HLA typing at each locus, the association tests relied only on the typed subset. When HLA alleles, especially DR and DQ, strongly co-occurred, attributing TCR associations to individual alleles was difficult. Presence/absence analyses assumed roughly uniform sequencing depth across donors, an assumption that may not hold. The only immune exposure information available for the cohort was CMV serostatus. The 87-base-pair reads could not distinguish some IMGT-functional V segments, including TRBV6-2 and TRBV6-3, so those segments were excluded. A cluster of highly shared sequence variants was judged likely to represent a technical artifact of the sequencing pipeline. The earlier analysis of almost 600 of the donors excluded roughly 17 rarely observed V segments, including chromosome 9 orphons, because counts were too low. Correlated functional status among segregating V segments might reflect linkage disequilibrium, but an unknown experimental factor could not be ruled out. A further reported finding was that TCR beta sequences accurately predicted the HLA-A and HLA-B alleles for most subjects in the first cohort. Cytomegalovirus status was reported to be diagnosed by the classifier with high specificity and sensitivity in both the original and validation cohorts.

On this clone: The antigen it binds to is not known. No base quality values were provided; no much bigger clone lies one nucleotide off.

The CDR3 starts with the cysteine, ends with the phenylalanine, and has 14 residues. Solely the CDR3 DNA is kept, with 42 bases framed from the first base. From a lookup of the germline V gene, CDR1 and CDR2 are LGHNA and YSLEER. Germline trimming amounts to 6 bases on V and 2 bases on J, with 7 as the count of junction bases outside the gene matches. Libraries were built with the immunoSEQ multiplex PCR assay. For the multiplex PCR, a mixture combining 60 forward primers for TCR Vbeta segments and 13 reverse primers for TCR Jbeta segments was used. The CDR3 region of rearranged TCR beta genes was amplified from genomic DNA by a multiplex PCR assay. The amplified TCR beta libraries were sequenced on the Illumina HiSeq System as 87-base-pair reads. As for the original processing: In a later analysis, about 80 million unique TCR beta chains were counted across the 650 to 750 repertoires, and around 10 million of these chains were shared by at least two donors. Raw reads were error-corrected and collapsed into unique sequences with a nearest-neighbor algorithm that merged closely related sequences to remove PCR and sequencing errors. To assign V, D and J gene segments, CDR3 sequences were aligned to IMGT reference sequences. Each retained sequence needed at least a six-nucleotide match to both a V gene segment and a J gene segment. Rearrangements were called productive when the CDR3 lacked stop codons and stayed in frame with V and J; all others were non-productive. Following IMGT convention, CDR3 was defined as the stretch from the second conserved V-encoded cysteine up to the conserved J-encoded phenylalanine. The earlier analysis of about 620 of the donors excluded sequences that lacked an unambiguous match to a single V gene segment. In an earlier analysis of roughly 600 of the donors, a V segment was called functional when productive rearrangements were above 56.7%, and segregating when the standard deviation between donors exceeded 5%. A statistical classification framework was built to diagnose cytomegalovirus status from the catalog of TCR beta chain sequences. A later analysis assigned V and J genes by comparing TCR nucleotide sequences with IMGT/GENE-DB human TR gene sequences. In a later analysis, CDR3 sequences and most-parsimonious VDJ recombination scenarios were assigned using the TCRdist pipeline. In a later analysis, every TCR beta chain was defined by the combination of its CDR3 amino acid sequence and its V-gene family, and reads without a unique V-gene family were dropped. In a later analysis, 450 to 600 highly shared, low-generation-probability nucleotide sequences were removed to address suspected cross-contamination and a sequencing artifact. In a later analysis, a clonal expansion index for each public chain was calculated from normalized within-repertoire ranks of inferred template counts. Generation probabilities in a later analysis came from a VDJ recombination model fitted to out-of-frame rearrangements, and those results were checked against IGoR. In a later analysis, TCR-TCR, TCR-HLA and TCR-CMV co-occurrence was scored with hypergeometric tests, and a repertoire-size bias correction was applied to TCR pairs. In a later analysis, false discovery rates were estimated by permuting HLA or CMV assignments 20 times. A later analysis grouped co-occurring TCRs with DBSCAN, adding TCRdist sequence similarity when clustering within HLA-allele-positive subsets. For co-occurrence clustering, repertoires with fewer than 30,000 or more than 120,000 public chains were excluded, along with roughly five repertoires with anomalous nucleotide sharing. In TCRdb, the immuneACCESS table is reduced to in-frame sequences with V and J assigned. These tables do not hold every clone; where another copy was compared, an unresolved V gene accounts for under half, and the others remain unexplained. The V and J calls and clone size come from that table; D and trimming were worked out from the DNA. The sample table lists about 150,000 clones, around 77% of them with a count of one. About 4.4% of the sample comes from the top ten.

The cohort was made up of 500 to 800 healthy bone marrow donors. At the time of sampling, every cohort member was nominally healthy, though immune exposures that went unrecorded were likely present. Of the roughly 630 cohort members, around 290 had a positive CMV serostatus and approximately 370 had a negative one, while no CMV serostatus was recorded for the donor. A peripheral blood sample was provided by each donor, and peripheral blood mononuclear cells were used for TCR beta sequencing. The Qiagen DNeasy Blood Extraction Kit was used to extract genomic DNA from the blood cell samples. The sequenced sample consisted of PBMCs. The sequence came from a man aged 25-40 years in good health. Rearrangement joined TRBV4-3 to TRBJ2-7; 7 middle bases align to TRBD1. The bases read TGCGCCAGCAGTCGCTGGACAGGAACCTACGAGCAGTACTTC. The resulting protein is CASSRWTGTYEQYF.